This T cell receptor beta chain emerged from a study of beta chain features in type 1 diabetes. Turning to the study itself: Sorted cells, approximately 110,000,000 in number, were examined across all samples. Whole-study results and caveats: Junctions at VDJ sites from type 1 diabetes patients had fewer insertions and more deletions. Sequencing the cDNA could make cells with high TCR expression show up more than they should. Across all four CD4+ subsets, people with type 1 diabetes showed modestly shorter TCRB CDR3s.

Investigators reverse transcribed all isolated RNA, so they sequenced expressed TCRB transcripts. The assay was immunoSEQ multiplex PCR, and TCRdb's table has in-frame clones only and misses some. The profile shows 300,000 or so clones, roughly a tenth of them singletons. There are a few counts of this clone. What it recognizes is unknown. V was pared by 0 bases and J by 6 bases, with 3 bases of the junction left unmatched. The CDR3 sequence is 15 residues long. Per germline, CDR1 SGHTA and CDR2 FQGNSA. This TCR was recovered from a man younger than 40 with type 1 diabetes. Sequencing was performed on central memory CD4+ T cells from blood. V and J are TRBV7-2 and TRBJ2-2; TRBD1 aligns across 8 bases. The CDR3 bases are TGTGCCAGCAGCTTAGCAATACAGGGGGCCGGGGAGCTGTTTTTT. Its protein is CASSLAIQGAGELFF.